This T cell receptor (beta chain) emerged from a study of CD8+ T cells in alopecia areata. This CDR3 has 18 amino acids. Trimming at V came to 1 base and at J to 5 bases, leaving 14 bases not matched to a gene. Germline V gene data show CDR1 as LNHNV and CDR2 as YYDKDF (reference sequence). cDNA prepared by RNA extraction and subsequent reverse transcription served as the template for sequencing. The method was immunoSEQ multiplex PCR; TCRdb's version includes in-frame clones alone and lacks a portion of them. The table lists around 200,000 clones, almost 65% of them singletons. The rearrangement links TRBV15 to TRBJ2-7, with TRBD1 matching over 10 bases. This clonotype was obtained from a human donor with alopecia areata. This specimen consisted of CD4+ T cells sorted from blood, obtained at week 0. In DNA, the CDR3 is TGTGCCACCAGCAGAGTTCAGTCCCAAAGGGACAGGGGCCACGAGCAGTACTTC. It is translated as CATSRVQSQRDRGHEQYF.